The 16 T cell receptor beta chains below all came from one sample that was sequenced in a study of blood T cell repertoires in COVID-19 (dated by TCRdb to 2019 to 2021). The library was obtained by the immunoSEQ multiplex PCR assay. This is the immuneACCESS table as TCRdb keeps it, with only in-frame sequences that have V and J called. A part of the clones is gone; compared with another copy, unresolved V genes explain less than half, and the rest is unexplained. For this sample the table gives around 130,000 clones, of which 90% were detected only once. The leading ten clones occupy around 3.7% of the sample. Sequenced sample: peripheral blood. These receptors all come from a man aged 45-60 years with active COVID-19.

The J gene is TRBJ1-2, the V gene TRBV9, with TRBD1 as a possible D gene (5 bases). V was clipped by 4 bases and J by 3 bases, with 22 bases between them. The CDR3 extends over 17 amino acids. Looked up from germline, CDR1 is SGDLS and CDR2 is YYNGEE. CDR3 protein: CASSPIPQGRLDYGYTF. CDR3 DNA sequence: TGTGCCAGCAGCCCCATTCCCCAGGGTAGGTTGGACTATGGCTACACCTTC.

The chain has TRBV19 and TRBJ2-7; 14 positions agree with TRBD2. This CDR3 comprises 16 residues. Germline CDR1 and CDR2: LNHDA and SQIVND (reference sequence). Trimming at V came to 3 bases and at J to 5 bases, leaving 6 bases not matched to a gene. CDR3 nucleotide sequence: TGTGCCAGTAGTATGGCGGGACTAGCGGGAGAAAACGAGCAGTACGTC. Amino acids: CASSMAGLAGENEQYV.

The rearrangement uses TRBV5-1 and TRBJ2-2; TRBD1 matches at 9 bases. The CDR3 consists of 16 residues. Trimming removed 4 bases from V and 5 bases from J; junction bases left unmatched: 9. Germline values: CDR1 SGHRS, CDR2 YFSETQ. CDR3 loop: CASSQIQGARTGELFF. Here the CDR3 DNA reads TGCGCCAGCAGCCAGATACAGGGGGCGAGGACCGGGGAGCTGTTTTTT.

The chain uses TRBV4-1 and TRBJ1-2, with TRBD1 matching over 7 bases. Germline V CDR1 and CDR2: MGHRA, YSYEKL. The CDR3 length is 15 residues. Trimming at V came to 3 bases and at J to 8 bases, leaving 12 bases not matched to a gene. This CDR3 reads CASSQEQGFAEGYTF. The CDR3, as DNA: TGCGCCAGCAGCCAGGAACAGGGGTTCGCTGAGGGCTACACCTTC.

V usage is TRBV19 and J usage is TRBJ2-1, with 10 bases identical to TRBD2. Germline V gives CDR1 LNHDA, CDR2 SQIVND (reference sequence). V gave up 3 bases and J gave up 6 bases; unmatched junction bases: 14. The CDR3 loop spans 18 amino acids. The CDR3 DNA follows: TGTGCCAGTAGTATCGGGAGGTGGCTAGCGGGAGAAGGCAATGAGCAGTTCTTC. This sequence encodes CASSIGRWLAGEGNEQFF.

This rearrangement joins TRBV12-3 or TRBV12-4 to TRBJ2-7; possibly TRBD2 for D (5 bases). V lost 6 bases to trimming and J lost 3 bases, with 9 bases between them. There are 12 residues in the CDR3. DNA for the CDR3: TGTGCCAGCAGCAGGACTGGCTACGAGCAGTACTTC. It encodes CASSRTGYEQYF.

The chain's CDR3 is CASSLTGISPLHF. CDR3 in DNA: TGTGCCAGCAGCCTGACAGGGATTTCACCCCTCCACTTT. This chain joins TRBV6-5 and TRBJ1-6; 7 bases agree with TRBD1. There are 13 residues in the CDR3. V was pared by 6 bases and J by 9 bases, with 5 bases of the junction left unmatched. From germline, CDR1 is MNHEY and CDR2 SVGAGI.

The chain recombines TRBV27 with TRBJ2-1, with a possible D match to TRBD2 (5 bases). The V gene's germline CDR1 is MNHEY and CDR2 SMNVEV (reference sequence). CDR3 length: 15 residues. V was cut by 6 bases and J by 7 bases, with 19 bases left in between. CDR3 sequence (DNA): TGTGCCAGCAGAGCCGACGGGATCTTAGGGAATGAGCAGTTCTTC. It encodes CASRADGILGNEQFF.

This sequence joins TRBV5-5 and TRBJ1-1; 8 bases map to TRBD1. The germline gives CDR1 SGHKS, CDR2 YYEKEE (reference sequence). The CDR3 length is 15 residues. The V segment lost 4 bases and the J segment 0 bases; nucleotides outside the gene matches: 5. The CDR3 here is CASSPTGAMNTEAFF. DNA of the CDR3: TGTGCCAGCAGCCCGACAGGGGCTATGAACACTGAAGCTTTCTTT.

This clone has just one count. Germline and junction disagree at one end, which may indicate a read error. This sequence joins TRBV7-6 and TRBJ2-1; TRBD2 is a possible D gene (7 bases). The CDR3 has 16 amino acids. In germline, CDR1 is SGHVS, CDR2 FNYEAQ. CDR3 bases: TGTGCCAGCACCTTAGGTGCGGGGGCCTCCTACAATGAGCAGTTCTTC. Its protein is CASTLGAGASYNEQFF.

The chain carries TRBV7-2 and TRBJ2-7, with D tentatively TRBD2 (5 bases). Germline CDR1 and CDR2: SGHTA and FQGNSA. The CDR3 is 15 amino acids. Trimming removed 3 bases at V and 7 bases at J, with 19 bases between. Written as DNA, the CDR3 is TGTGCCAGCAGCTTCCGGACTGGGATGGGTGGGGAGCAGTACTTC. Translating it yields CASSFRTGMGGEQYF.

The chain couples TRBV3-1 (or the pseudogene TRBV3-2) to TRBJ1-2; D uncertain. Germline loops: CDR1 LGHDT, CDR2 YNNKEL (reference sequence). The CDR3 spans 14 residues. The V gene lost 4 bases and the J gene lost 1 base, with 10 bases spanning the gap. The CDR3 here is CASSRLRVNYGYTF. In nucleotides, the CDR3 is TGTGCCAGCAGCCGTTTGAGGGTTAACTATGGCTACACCTTC.

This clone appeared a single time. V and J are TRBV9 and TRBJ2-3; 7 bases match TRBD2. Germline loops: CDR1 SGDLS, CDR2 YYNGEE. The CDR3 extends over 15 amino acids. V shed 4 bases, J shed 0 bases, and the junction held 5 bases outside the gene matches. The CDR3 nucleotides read TGTGCCAGCAGCTCAAGAGCGGGGAGCACAGATACGCAGTATTTT. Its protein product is CASSSRAGSTDTQYF.

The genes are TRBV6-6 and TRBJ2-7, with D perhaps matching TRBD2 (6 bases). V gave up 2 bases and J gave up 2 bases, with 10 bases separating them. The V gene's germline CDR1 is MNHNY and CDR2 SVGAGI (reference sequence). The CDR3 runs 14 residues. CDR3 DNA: TGTGCCAGCAGTTACGAGAGACTAGCCTACGAGCAGTACTTC. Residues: CASSYERLAYEQYF.

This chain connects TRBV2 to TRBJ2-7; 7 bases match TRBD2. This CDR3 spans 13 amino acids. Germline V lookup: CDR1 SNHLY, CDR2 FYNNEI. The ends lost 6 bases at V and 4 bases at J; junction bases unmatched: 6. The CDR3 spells CASRGLSGYEQYF. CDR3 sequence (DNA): TGTGCCAGCAGAGGTCTTAGCGGGTACGAGCAGTACTTC.

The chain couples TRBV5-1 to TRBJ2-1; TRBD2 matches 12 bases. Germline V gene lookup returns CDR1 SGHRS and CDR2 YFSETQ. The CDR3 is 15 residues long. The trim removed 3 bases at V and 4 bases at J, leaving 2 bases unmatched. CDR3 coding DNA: TGCGCCAGCAGCTGGACTAGCGGGGCGTACAATGAGCAGTTCTTC. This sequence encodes CASSWTSGAYNEQFF.